A single sample gave rise to the 27 T cell receptor beta chains below, sequenced in a study of control samples from healthy donors and cancer patients. TCRdb's table, derived via immunoSEQ multiplex PCR, lists solely in-frame clones and lacks some. The sample lists just over 150,000 clones; approximately 93% were seen once. The sequenced sample consisted of blood. These receptors originate from a woman aged 40-49 years in good health.

The chain couples TRBV5-4 to TRBJ2-5; 10 bases are shared with TRBD2. The germline V gene has CDR1 SGHNT and CDR2 YYREEE (reference sequence). The CDR3 spans 13 residues. With 4 bases clipped from V and 4 bases from J, the junction kept 1 base outside the gene matches. CDR3 sequence (DNA): TGTGCCAGCAGCGGACTAGCGGCAGAGACCCAGTACTTC. Its protein is CASSGLAAETQYF.

This chain joins TRBV7-8 and TRBJ1-5, with D unresolved. This CDR3 region has 14 residues. Germline CDR1 SGHVS, CDR2 FQNEAQ. The V end lost 8 bases, the J end lost 0 bases, and 11 bases lay between the germline ends. The CDR3 spells CASSVRASNQPQHF. The CDR3 coding sequence is TGTGCCAGCTCGGTCCGGGCTAGCAATCAGCCCCAGCATTTT.

The chain couples TRBV19 to TRBJ2-3; perhaps TRBD2 as D (5 bases). Germline values: CDR1 LNHDA, CDR2 SQIVND (reference sequence). V lost 5 bases and J 5 bases, leaving 17 bases between the germline ends. This CDR3 contains 15 residues. For the CDR3, the DNA is TGTGCCAGTAGTCCCCGACTACGAGTCGTAGATACGCAGTATTTT. It specifies CASSPRLRVVDTQYF.

V is TRBV6-2 or TRBV6-3 and J is TRBJ2-7; 8 nucleotides agree with TRBD1. The V gene end was trimmed by 6 bases and the J gene end by 0 bases; junction bases not matched to a gene: 7. The CDR3 extends over 15 amino acids. Germline CDR1 reads MNHEY; CDR2 reads SVGEGT. For the CDR3, the DNA is TGTGCCAGCAGCCACCGGGACAGGAGCTCCTACGAGCAGTACTTC. Translated: CASSHRDRSSYEQYF.

This clone turned up a few times. V gene TRBV7-9 combines with J gene TRBJ1-6; D remains unclear. The V gene lost 5 bases and the J gene lost 6 bases, with 8 bases spanning the gap. Germline V lookup: CDR1 SEHNR, CDR2 FQNEAQ (reference sequence). The CDR3 spans 13 residues. The chain's CDR3 is CASSPDINSPLHF. As DNA, the CDR3 is TGTGCCAGCAGCCCAGACATTAATTCACCCCTCCACTTT.

This rearrangement joins TRBV5-4 to TRBJ2-3; 9 bases align to TRBD2. Germline CDR1 and CDR2: SGHNT and YYREEE (reference sequence). The ends lost 2 bases at V and 4 bases at J; junction bases unmatched: 5. The CDR3 consists of 15 residues. In nucleotides, the CDR3 is TGTGCCAGCAGCTTACGGACTAGCGTTCCAGATACGCAGTATTTT. This gives the protein CASSLRTSVPDTQYF.

The chain is built from TRBV6-2 or TRBV6-3 and TRBJ1-1; D remains unclear. With 3 bases removed from V and 4 bases from J, the gap between germline ends came to 9 bases. The CDR3 extends over 13 amino acids. Germline V gives CDR1 MNHEY, CDR2 SVGEGT. The CDR3 DNA reads as TGTGCCAGCAGTTATACGGGGTCCACTGAAGCTTTCTTT. It translates to CASSYTGSTEAFF.

This clone has just one count. V gene TRBV5-6 combines with J gene TRBJ1-1, with D possibly TRBD1 on 5 matching bases. CDR1 and CDR2 from the germline V gene are SGHDT and YYEEEE. Trimming shortened V by 4 bases and J by 4 bases, and 17 bases separated the two germline ends. CDR3 length: 15 residues. The CDR3 sequence: CASSQNWGSGTEAFF. DNA for the CDR3: TGTGCCAGCAGCCAAAACTGGGGCTCGGGCACTGAAGCTTTCTTT.

The chain joins TRBV5-1 to TRBJ2-2, with 11 bases identical to TRBD2. Germline V gene lookup returns CDR1 SGHRS and CDR2 YFSETQ. J was trimmed by 7 bases and V by 3 bases; bases with no gene match: 11. CDR3 size: 17 residues. CDR3 coding DNA: TGCGCCAGCAGCTCCCTAGCGGGGGGCCCGAACGGCGGGGAGCTGTTTTTT. Translated: CASSSLAGGPNGGELFF.

This sequence joins TRBV6-4 and TRBJ1-1; D is ambiguous. In germline, CDR1 is MRHNA, CDR2 SNTAGT. With 6 bases removed from V and 5 bases from J, the gap between germline ends came to 16 bases. The length of the CDR3 is 14 residues. Here the CDR3 reads CASRRTEGLTEAFF. The CDR3 nucleotides are TGTGCCAGCAGACGGACGGAAGGGTTGACTGAAGCTTTCTTT.

This chain uses TRBV19 with TRBJ1-5; D ambiguous. This CDR3 is built from 15 residues. Per germline, CDR1 LNHDA and CDR2 SQIVND (reference sequence). V was pared by 0 bases and J by 6 bases, with 12 bases between. The CDR3 here is CASSIDSRSVQPQHF. DNA for the CDR3: TGTGCCAGTAGTATAGATAGCAGGTCGGTTCAGCCCCAGCATTTT.

This sequence joins TRBV15 and TRBJ2-1, with a weak D call TRBD2 (6 bases). With 3 bases removed from V and 9 bases from J, the gap between germline ends came to 24 bases. CDR1 is LNHNV and CDR2 is YYDKDF in the germline V gene (reference sequence). The CDR3 loop spans 17 amino acids. CDR3 region: CATSSPRAGTTVAEQFF. The DNA of the CDR3 is TGTGCCACCAGCAGCCCTCGGGCGGGAACCACCGTGGCTGAGCAGTTCTTC. The variable domain in full, with the rest retrieved from reference TRBV15 and TRBJ2-1, is DAMVIQNPRYQVTQFGKPVTLSCSQTLNHNVMYWYQQKSSQAPKLLFHYYDKDFNNEADTPDNFQSRRPNTSFCFLDIRSPGLGDTAMYLCATSSPRAGTTVAEQFFGPGTRLTVL.

This clone was seen more than once but under ten times. The rearrangement uses TRBV12-5 and TRBJ1-4; D is uncertain. V lost 3 bases and J 6 bases, leaving 8 bases between the germline ends. The CDR3 sequence is 13 residues long. CDR1 is LGHNT, CDR2 FRNRAP, per germline. DNA of the CDR3: TGTGCTAGTGGTTTACAGATGGATGAAAAACTGTTTTTT. It specifies CASGLQMDEKLFF.

V gene TRBV7-2 combines with J gene TRBJ1-1; no clear D. Looked up from germline, CDR1 is SGHTA and CDR2 is FQGNSA. V lost 2 bases and J lost 0, with 4 bases in between. The CDR3 is made up of 13 amino acids. Here the CDR3 DNA reads TGTGCCAGCAGCTTAAGCATGAACACTGAAGCTTTCTTT. Encoded protein: CASSLSMNTEAFF.

For the CDR3, the DNA is TGTGCCAGCAGTGAATGGCGGGGGTTGGTAGCTGAAAAACTGTTTTTT. It is translated as CASSEWRGLVAEKLFF. This chain joins TRBV25-1 and TRBJ1-4; a weak D match, TRBD1 (5 bases). There are 16 residues in the CDR3. V was shortened by 1 base and J by 7 bases, with 16 bases between the two germline ends. From germline, CDR1 is MGHDK and CDR2 SYGVNS.

Here the CDR3 reads CSAFWDTQYF. In DNA, the CDR3 is TGCAGTGCATTTTGGGATACGCAGTATTTT. The chain is built from TRBV20-1 and TRBJ2-3; D remains ambiguous. The germline V gene encodes CDR1 DFQATT and CDR2 SNEGSKA (reference sequence). The V end lost 6 bases, the J end lost 6 bases, and 7 bases lay between the germline ends. The CDR3 has 10 residues.

The chain has TRBV7-9 and TRBJ2-1; 8 bases are a match to TRBD2. Germline V gives CDR1 SEHNR, CDR2 FQNEAQ (reference sequence). The CDR3 has 15 amino acids. Trimming removed 8 bases from V and 7 bases from J; junction bases left unmatched: 13. The CDR3 protein is CASRLERGRLNEQFF. In DNA form, the CDR3 reads TGTGCCAGCCGCCTCGAGCGGGGGAGGTTGAATGAGCAGTTCTTC.

This clone was detected only a few times. V usage is TRBV6-1 and J usage is TRBJ1-5; maybe TRBD1 (6 bases). Trimming left V 0 bases short and J 5 bases short, with 11 bases between. The CDR3 is 15 residues long. Looked up from germline, CDR1 is MNHNS and CDR2 is SASEGT. This CDR3 is CASSEAYAGDQPQHF. In DNA form, the CDR3 reads TGTGCCAGCAGTGAAGCGTATGCAGGGGATCAGCCCCAGCATTTT.

This clone came up once. This chain links TRBV6-5 with TRBJ1-1; D is undetermined. From germline, CDR1 is MNHEY and CDR2 SVGAGI. The CDR3 is 12 residues long. V lost 6 bases and J lost 1, with 6 bases in between. The CDR3 loop is CASRLSNTEAFF. As DNA, the CDR3 is TGTGCCAGCAGGCTATCGAACACTGAAGCTTTCTTT.

The chain employs TRBV6-2 or TRBV6-3 and TRBJ1-2; D uncertain. The CDR3 covers 13 residues. Germline-derived CDR1 and CDR2 are MNHEY and SVGEGT. The V gene lost 6 bases and the J gene lost 4 bases, with 12 bases spanning the gap. CDR3 DNA sequence: TGTGCCAGCAGCCTTCAATCGGCCTATGGCTACACCTTC. Protein: CASSLQSAYGYTF.

Notes on this clone: Other DNA sequences of this sample code for an identical CDR3. The V call is TRBV19, the J call TRBJ2-7, with a tentative D call TRBD1 (5 bases). V was shortened by 3 bases and J by 2 bases, with 11 bases between the two germline ends. The CDR3 has 14 amino acids. Germline values: CDR1 LNHDA, CDR2 SQIVND (reference sequence). The CDR3 DNA reads TGTGCCAGTAGTATGGGCACAGGAACCTACGAGCAGTACTTC. Protein product: CASSMGTGTYEQYF. The whole variable domain, filled in from reference TRBV19 and TRBJ2-7, reads DGGITQSPKYLFRKEGQNVTLSCEQNLNHDAMYWYRQDPGQGLRLIYYSQIVNDFQKGDIAEGYSVSREKKESFPLTVTSAQKNPTAFYLCASSMGTGTYEQYFGPGTRLTVT.

The V gene is TRBV6-2 or TRBV6-3, the J gene TRBJ1-2; TRBD1 aligns across 8 bases. The CDR3 has 16 amino acids. Germline V gene data show CDR1 as MNHEY and CDR2 as SVGEGT. V lost 3 bases to trimming and J lost 2 bases; unmatched junction nucleotides: 8. The CDR3 is CASSYPPGQVNYGYTF. The DNA for the CDR3 is TGTGCCAGCAGTTATCCGCCGGGACAGGTGAACTATGGCTACACCTTC.

The V call is TRBV27, the J call TRBJ1-2; 8 nucleotides match TRBD1. Germline V gene sequence: CDR1 MNHEY, CDR2 SMNVEV (reference sequence). V gave up 0 bases and J gave up 4 bases; unmatched junction bases: 13. The CDR3 totals 18 residues. The CDR3 here is CASSLSSTGAIGAYGYTF. The CDR3 DNA sequence: TGTGCCAGCAGTTTATCCTCGACAGGGGCAATTGGAGCCTATGGCTACACCTTC.

This chain joins TRBV7-9 and TRBJ1-1, with D hard to call. Germline CDR1 SEHNR, CDR2 FQNEAQ (reference sequence). The ends were cut back, 2 bases at V and 5 bases at J, with 9 bases in the middle. The CDR3 is 13 residues long. In DNA, the CDR3 is TGTGCCAGCAGCTTAACTCTGCGGACTGAAGCTTTCTTT. Translation: CASSLTLRTEAFF.

CDR3 amino acids: CASSFGRLGANVLTF. DNA for the CDR3: TGCGCCAGCAGCTTTGGGAGGCTTGGGGCCAACGTCCTGACTTTC. This chain links TRBV5-1 with TRBJ2-6; possible D gene TRBD2, 6 bases. V lost 2 bases to trimming and J lost 3 bases, with 9 bases between them. From germline, CDR1 is SGHRS and CDR2 YFSETQ. The CDR3 sequence is 15 residues long.

The V and J genes are TRBV7-7 and TRBJ2-7, with TRBD2 matching 8 bases. J gave up 6 bases and V 3 bases, and 1 base lay outside the gene matches. CDR1 and CDR2 (germline): SSHAT, FNYEAQ (reference sequence). CDR3 size: 12 residues. CDR3 in amino acids: CASSLAGGEQYF. For the CDR3, the DNA is TGTGCCAGCAGCTTGGCGGGAGGCGAGCAGTACTTC. Variable domain in full (rest from reference TRBV7-7 and TRBJ2-7): GAGVSQSPRYKVTKRGQDVTLRCDPISSHATLYWYQQALGQGPEFLTYFNYEAQPDKSGLPSDRFSAERPEGSISTLTIQRTEQRDSAMYRCASSLAGGEQYFGPGTRLTVT.

The chain carries TRBV5-1 and TRBJ1-4; D ambiguous. Germline CDR1 is SGHRS and CDR2 is YFSETQ. The V gene lost 5 bases and the J gene lost 0 bases, with 11 bases spanning the gap. The CDR3 loop spans 15 amino acids. DNA for the CDR3: TGCGCCAGCAGGGGAACGACCGCAACTAATGAAAAACTGTTTTTT. The encoded protein is CASRGTTATNEKLFF.